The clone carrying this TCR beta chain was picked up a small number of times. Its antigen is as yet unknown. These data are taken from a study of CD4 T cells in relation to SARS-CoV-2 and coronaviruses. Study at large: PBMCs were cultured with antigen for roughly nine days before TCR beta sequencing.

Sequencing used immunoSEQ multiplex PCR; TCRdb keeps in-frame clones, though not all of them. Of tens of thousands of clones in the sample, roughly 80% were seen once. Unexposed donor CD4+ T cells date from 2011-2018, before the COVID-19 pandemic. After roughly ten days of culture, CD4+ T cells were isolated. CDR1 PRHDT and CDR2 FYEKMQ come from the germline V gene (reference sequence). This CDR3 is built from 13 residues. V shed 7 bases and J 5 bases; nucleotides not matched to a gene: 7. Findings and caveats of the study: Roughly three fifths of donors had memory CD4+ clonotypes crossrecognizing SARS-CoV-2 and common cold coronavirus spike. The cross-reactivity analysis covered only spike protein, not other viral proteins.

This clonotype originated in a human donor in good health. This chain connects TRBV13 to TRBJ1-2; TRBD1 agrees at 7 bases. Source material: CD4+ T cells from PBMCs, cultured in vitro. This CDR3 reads CASTRQGTYGYTF. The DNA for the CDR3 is TGTGCCAGCACAAGACAGGGAACGTATGGCTACACCTTC.